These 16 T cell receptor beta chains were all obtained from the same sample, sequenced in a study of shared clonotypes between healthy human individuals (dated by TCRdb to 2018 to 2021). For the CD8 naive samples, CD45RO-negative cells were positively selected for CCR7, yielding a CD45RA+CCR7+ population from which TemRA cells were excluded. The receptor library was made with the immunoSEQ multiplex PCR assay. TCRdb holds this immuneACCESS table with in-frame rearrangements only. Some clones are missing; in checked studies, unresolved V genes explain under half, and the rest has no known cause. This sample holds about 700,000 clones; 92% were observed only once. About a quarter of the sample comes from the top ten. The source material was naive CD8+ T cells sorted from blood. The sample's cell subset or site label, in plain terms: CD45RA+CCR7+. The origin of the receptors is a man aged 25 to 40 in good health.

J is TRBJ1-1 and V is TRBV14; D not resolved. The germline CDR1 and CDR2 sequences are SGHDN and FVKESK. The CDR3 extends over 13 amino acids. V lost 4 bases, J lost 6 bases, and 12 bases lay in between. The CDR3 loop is CASSPPAEAEAFF. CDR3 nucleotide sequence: TGTGCCAGCAGCCCGCCTGCGGAGGCTGAAGCTTTCTTT.

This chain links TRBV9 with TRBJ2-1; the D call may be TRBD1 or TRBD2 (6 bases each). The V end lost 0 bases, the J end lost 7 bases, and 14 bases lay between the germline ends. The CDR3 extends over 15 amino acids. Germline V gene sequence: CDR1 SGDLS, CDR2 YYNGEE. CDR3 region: CASSVGGWGANEQFF. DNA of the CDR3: TGTGCCAGCAGCGTAGGAGGATGGGGGGCAAATGAGCAGTTCTTC.

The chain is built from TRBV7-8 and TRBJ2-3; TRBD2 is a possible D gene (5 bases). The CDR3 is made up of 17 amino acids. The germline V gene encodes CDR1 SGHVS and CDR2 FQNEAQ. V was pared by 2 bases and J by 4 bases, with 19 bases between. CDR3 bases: TGTGCCAGCAGCTTACCAAAGGCGGGTTTGTCGGCAGATACGCAGTATTTT. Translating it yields CASSLPKAGLSADTQYF.

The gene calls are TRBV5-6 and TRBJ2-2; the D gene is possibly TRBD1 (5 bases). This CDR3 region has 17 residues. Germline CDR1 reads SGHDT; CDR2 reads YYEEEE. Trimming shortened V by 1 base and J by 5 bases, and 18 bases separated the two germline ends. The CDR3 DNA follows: TGTGCCAGCAGCTTGATGGGCAGGGATATGGTGACCGGGGAGCTGTTTTTT. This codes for CASSLMGRDMVTGELFF.

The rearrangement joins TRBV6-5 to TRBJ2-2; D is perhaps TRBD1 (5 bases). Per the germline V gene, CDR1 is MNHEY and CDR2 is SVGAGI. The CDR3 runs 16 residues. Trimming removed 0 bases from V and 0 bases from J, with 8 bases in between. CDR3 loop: CASSYSTRANTGELFF. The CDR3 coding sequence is TGTGCCAGCAGTTACTCGACCAGGGCGAACACCGGGGAGCTGTTTTTT.

In DNA form, the CDR3 reads TGTGCCAGCCAGCTTAGCGGGAGGGCGTTAGGTGAGCAGTTCTTC. The encoded protein is CASQLSGRALGEQFF. This chain joins TRBV7-3 and TRBJ2-1; the match to TRBD2 covers 11 bases. The CDR3 is 15 amino acids. V was pared by 8 bases and J by 9 bases, with 12 bases of the junction left unmatched. Germline-derived CDR1 and CDR2 are SGHTA and FQGTGA.

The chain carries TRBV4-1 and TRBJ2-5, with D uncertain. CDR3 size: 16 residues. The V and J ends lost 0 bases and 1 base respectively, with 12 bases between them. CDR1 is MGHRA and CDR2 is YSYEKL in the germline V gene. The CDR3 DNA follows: TGCGCCAGCAGCCAAGAGCACGGGTCCCGCCAAGAGACCCAGTACTTC. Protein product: CASSQEHGSRQETQYF.

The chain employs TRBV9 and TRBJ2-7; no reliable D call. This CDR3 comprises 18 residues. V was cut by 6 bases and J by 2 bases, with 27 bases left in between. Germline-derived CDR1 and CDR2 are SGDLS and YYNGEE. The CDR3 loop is CASNNVTQVKTKPYEQYF. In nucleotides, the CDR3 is TGTGCCAGCAACAACGTAACCCAGGTAAAGACCAAACCCTACGAGCAGTACTTC.

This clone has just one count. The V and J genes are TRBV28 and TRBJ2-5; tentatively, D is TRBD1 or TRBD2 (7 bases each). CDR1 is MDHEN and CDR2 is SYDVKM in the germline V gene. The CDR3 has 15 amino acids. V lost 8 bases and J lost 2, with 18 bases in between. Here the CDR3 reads CASAPGGEVQETQYF. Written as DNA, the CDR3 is TGTGCCAGCGCTCCAGGGGGGGAAGTTCAAGAGACCCAGTACTTC.

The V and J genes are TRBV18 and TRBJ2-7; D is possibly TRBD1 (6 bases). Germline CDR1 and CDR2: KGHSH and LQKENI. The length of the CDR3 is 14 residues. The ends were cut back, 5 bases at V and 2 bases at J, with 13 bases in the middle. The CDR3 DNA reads TGTGCCAGCTCATCTAGGGGGTATGCCTACGAGCAGTACTTC. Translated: CASSSRGYAYEQYF.

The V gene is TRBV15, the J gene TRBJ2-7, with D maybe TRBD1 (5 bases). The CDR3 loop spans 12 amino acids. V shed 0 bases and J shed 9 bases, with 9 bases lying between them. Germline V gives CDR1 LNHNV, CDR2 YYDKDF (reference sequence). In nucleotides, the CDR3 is TGTGCCACCAGCAGAGATTTGGGGCTGCAGTACTTC. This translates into CATSRDLGLQYF. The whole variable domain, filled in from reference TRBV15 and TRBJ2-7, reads DAMVIQNPRYQVTQFGKPVTLSCSQTLNHNVMYWYQQKSSQAPKLLFHYYDKDFNNEADTPDNFQSRRPNTSFCFLDIRSPGLGDTAMYLCATSRDLGLQYFGPGTRLTVT.

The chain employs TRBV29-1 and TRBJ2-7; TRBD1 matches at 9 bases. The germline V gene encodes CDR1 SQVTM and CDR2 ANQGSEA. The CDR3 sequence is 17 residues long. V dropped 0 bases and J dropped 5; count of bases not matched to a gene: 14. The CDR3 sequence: CSVEDRSPGTGLNEQYF. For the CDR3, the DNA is TGCAGCGTTGAAGATCGGTCCCCTGGGACAGGGCTCAACGAGCAGTACTTC.

CDR3 loop: CASSNWGGLGLPEQYF. DNA of the CDR3: TGTGCCAGCAGTAACTGGGGCGGACTAGGCCTCCCCGAGCAGTACTTC. The rearrangement joins TRBV6-5 to TRBJ2-7; 7 nucleotides match TRBD2. The CDR3 length is 16 residues. Germline V gives CDR1 MNHEY, CDR2 SVGAGI. V dropped 5 bases and J dropped 6; count of bases not matched to a gene: 16.

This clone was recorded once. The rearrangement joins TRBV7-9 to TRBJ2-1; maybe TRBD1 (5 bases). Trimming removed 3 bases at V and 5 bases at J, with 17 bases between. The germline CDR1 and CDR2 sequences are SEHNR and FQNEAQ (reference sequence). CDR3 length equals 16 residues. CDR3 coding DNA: TGTGCCAGCAGCTTCAGGGCGGCCCGACGACACAATGAGCAGTTCTTC. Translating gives CASSFRAARRHNEQFF.

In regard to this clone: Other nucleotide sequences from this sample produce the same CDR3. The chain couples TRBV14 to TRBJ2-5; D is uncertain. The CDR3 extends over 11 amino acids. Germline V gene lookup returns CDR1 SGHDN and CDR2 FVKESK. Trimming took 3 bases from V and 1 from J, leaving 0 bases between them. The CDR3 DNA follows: TGTGCCAGCAGCCACCAAGAGACCCAGTACTTC. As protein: CASSHQETQYF.

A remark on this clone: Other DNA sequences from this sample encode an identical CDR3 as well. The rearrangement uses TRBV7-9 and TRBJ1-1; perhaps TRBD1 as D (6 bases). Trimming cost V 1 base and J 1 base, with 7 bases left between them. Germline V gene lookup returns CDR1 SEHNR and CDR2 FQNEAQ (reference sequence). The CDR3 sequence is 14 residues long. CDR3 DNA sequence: TGTGCCAGCAGCTTAGTCAGGGGGAACACTGAAGCTTTCTTT. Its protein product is CASSLVRGNTEAFF.